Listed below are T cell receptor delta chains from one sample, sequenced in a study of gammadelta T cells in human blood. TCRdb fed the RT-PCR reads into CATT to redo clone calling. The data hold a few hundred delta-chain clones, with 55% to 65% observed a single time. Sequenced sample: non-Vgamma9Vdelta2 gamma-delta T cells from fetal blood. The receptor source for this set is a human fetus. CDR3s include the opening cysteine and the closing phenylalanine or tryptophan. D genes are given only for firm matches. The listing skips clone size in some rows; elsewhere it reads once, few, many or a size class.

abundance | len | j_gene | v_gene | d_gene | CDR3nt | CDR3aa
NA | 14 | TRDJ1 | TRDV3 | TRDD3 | TGTGCCTTTGGGGTTGGGGGATTCCCCGATAAACTCATCTTT | CAFGVGGFPDKLIF
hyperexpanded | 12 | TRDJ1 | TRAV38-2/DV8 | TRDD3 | TGTGCTTATGGGGGATACACCGATAAACTCATCTTT | CAYGGYTDKLIF
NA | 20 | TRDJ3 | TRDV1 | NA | TGTGCTCTTGGGGAACTTCCTACGTGGGGGACAGTCCGGGACACCCGACAGATGTTTTTC | CALGELPTWGTVRDTRQMFF
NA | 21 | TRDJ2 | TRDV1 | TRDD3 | TGTGCTCTTGGGGAACGCGGTCTTGTACTGGGGGGCCCCTCTGTGACAGCACAACTCTTCTTT | CALGERGLVLGGPSVTAQLFF
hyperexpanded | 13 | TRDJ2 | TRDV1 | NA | TGTGCTCTTGGGGATCATCCGACAGCACAACTCTTCTTT | CALGDHPTAQLFF
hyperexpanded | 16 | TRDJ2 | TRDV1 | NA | TGTGCTCTTGGGGAACTTCCTACGTGGGGGACAGCACAACTCTTCTTT | CALGELPTWGTAQLFF
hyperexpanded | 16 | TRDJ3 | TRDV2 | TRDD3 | TGTGCCTGTGACTGGGGGAGCTCCTGGGACACCCGACAGATGTTTTTC | CACDWGSSWDTRQMFF
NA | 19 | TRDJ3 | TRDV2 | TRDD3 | TGTGCCTGTGACACCCGTACTGGGGGCTGCTCCTGGGACACCCGACAGATGTTTTTC | CACDTRTGGCSWDTRQMFF
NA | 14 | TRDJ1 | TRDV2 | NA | TGTGCCTGTGCCGGATCAAAACTGAGAGATAAACTCATCTTT | CACAGSKLRDKLIF
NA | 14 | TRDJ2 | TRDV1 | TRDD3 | TGTGCTCTTGGGGAGTACTGGGGGACAGCACAACTCTTCTTT | CALGEYWGTAQLFF
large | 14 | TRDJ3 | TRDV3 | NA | TGTGCCTTGTCGTACCGACTCGTTGGCCGACAGATGTTTTTC | CALSYRLVGRQMFF
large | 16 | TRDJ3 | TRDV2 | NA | TGTGCCTGGTTTATTCGTCGCTCCTGGGACACCCGACAGATGTTTTTC | CAWFIRRSWDTRQMFF
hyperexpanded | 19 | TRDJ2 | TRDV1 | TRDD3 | TGTGCTCTTGGGGAACCGGGGATAGGGGCCAAAGCTTTGACAGCACAACTCTTCTTT | CALGEPGIGAKALTAQLFF
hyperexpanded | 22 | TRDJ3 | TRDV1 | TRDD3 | TGTGCTCTTGGGGAACTGGGAGCGTGGGGGGATACCAGCTCCTGGGACACCCGACAGATGTTTTTC | CALGELGAWGDTSSWDTRQMFF
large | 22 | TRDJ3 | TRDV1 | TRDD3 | TGTGCTCTTGGGGAAAGGGCCCCCGGGGGGATACGAAGCTCCTGGGACACCCGACAGATGTTTTTC | CALGERAPGGIRSSWDTRQMFF
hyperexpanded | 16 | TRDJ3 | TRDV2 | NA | TGTGCCTGTGACACCGGGGGCTCCTGGGACACCCGACAGATGTTTTTC | CACDTGGSWDTRQMFF
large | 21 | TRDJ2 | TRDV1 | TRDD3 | TGTGCTCTTGGGGAACGCGGCCTTGTACTGGGGGGCCCCTCTTTGACAGCACAACTCTTCTTT | CALGERGLVLGGPSLTAQLFF
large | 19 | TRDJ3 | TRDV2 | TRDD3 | TGTGCCTGTGATCCCGCCTACTGGGGGAGCTCCTGGGACACCCGACAGATGTTTTTC | CACDPAYWGSSWDTRQMFF
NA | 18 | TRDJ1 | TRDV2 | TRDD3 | TGTGCCTGTGACGGCCGGGGGATCCTCCCTTTCTACACCGATAAACTCATCTTT | CACDGRGILPFYTDKLIF
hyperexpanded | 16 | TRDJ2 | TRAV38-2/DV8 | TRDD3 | TGTGCTGCGTACTGGGGGATGCAAGCTTTGACAGCACAACTCTTCTTT | CAAYWGMQALTAQLFF
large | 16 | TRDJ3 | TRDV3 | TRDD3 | TGTGCCTTTAATGGGGGACTCTCCTGGGACACCCGACAGATGTTTTTC | CAFNGGLSWDTRQMFF
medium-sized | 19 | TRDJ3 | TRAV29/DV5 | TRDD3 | TGTGCAGCAAGCGCGGGGGATACGCGAAGCTCCTGGGACACCCGACAGATGTTTTTC | CAASAGDTRSSWDTRQMFF
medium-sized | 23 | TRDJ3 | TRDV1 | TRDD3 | TGTGCTCTTGGGGAGGAGCGGGACTGGGGATACGACCCAAGCCCCTGGGACACCCGACAGATGTTTTTC | CALGEERDWGYDPSPWDTRQMFF
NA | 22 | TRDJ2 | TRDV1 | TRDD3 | TGTGCTCTTGGGGGTGATCTCTTCCTACTGGGGGATACATCCGCTTTGACAGCACAACTCTTCTTT | CALGGDLFLLGDTSALTAQLFF
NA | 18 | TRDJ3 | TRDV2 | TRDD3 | TGTGCCTGTGACTGGGGGATACCCTACTCCTGGGACACCCGACAGATGTTTTTC | CACDWGIPYSWDTRQMFF
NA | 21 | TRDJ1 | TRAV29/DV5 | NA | NA | CSVLLCSKQYTGGPYTDKLIF
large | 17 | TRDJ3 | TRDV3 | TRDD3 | TGTGCCGCCAACTGGGGGTCGGACTCCTGGGACACCCGACAGATGTTTTTC | CAANWGSDSWDTRQMFF
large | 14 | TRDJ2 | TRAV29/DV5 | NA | TGTGCAGCAAGCGGGGGAGCTTTGACAGCACAACTCTTCTTT | CAASGGALTAQLFF
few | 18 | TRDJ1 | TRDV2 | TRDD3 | TGTGCCTGTGACCCCTGGGGGATCGCGAAGCGCGGCACCGATAAACTCATCTTT | CACDPWGIAKRGTDKLIF
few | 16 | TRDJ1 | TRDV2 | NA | TGTGCCTGTGACACCGGGGGCTCCTGGGACACCGATAAACTCATCTTT | CACDTGGSWDTDKLIF
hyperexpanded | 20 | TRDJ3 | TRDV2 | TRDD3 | TGTGCCTGTGACACCGAGCGGGGGGATATCAGCTCCTGGGACACCCGACAGATGTTTTTC | CACDTERGDISSWDTRQMFF
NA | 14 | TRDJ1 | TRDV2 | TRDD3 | TGTGCCTGTGACACTGGGGGATACACCGATAAACTCATCTTT | CACDTGGYTDKLIF
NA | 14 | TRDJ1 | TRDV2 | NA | TGTGCCTGTGACAAGCCGGGGGACACCGATAAACTCATCTTT | CACDKPGDTDKLIF
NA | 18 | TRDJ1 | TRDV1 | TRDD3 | TGTGCTATTGGGGAACTGGGGGATAGCTCCTGGGACACCGATAAACTCATCTTT | CAIGELGDSSWDTDKLIF
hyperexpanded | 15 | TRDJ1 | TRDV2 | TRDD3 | TGTGCCTGTGACAAAGGGGATACGTACACCGATAAACTCATCTTT | CACDKGDTYTDKLIF
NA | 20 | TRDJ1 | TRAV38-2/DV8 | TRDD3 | TGTGCTTATAGGTGCCAGGGTTCCATCTGGGGGGATCCCGACACCGATAAACTCATCTTT | CAYRCQGSIWGDPDTDKLIF
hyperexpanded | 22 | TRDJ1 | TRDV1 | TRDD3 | TGTGCTCTTGGGGAAGACTCAGCACGCGAGGCCTCGGGGGATTATTACACCGATAAACTCATCTTT | CALGEDSAREASGDYYTDKLIF
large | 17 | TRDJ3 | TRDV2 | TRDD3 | TGTGCCTGTGACACTGGGGGATACTCCTGGGACACCCGACAGATGTTTTTC | CACDTGGYSWDTRQMFF
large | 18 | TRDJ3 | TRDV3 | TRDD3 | TGTGCCTTCAGTCCTGGGGGACGGGGCTCCTGGGACACCCGACAGATGTTTTTC | CAFSPGGRGSWDTRQMFF
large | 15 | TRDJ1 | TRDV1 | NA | TGTGCTCTTGGGAACATCTATTCTTTCACCGATAAACTCATCTTT | CALGNIYSFTDKLIF